What follows are 4 T cell receptor beta chains derived from one specimen sequenced in a study of identical twins. TCRdb recomputed calls from the 5' RACE reads with MiXCR, one row per CDR3 protein. The data hold some 660,000 distinct CDR3 sequences, with around 8.3% observed a single time. These data were also reused for a study on yellow fever vaccine responses in identical twins.

What was sequenced was PBMCs. These receptors were taken from a woman aged 18-29 years in good health.

This clonotype was found many times. The chain employs TRBV29-1 and TRBJ2-5; D gene unclear. Germline V gene data show CDR1 as SQVTM and CDR2 as ANQGSEA. Trimming stripped 7 bases from V and 5 bases from J, with 11 bases between. This CDR3 is 11 amino acids long. CDR3 nucleotide sequence: TGCAGCGGGGCCAAAGGGGAGACCCAGTACTTC. Protein product: CSGAKGETQYF.

This clonotype was seen at least ten times. This sequence joins TRBV12-3 or TRBV12-4 and TRBJ2-7; D is ambiguous. The CDR3 length is 11 residues. The V gene lost 10 bases and the J gene lost 1 base, with 8 bases spanning the gap. The CDR3 here is CATWASYEQYF. CDR3 sequence (DNA): TGTGCCACATGGGCATCCTACGAGCAGTACTTC.

There are many counts of this clonotype. This sequence joins TRBV29-1 and TRBJ2-3; tentatively, D is TRBD1 or TRBD2 (5 bases each). CDR1 is SQVTM and CDR2 is ANQGSEA in the germline V gene. This CDR3 comprises 13 residues. Trimming removed 6 bases from V and 6 bases from J, with 16 bases in between. The CDR3, as DNA: TGCAGCGTCAGGGAGACGGTGGCGGATACGCAGTATTTT. Its protein product is CSVRETVADTQYF.

The chain uses TRBV10-1 and TRBJ2-3; tentatively, D is TRBD2 (5 bases). CDR1 WNHNN and CDR2 SYGVQD come from the germline V gene (reference sequence). The CDR3 consists of 15 residues. V was clipped by 1 base and J by 1 base, with 9 bases between them. The CDR3 spells CASSEFGSGTDTQYF. The CDR3 DNA is TGCGCCAGCAGTGAGTTTGGTAGCGGCACAGATACGCAGTATTTT.